This T cell receptor beta chain was documented in a study of human T cells and chemical hapten exposure. TCRdb re-derived calls from the 5' RACE reads in MiXCR, one entry per CDR3 protein. The profile shows some 150,000 distinct CDR3 sequences, about 4.3% of them singletons. Many counts were recorded for this clonotype. Someone pulled total RNA out of unfractionated whole blood. Trimming shortened V by 0 bases and J by 12 bases, and 26 bases separated the two germline ends. CDR1 and CDR2 (germline): MNHEY, SVGAGI. The CDR3 loop spans 18 amino acids. The rearrangement links TRBV6-5 to TRBJ1-4, with a weak D call TRBD1 (6 bases). This TCR was recovered from a female donor in good health. The chain's CDR3 is CASSYSSSRGQRGGELFF. As DNA, the CDR3 is TGTGCCAGCAGTTACTCGAGCTCGCGGGGGCAGAGAGGGGGGGAACTGTTTTTT.